The clone carrying this T cell receptor beta chain was detected a few times. Thyroid surgery took place with no prior treatment in any patient. The source of the sample is a study of metastatic and nonmetastatic thyroid tumors. TCRdb reprocessed the PCR reads using MiXCR. The sample has several thousand clones; around a third are singletons. The CDR3 has 17 residues. J gave up 1 base and V 6 bases, and 10 bases lay outside the gene matches. This TCR came from a male donor with papillary thyroid cancer or a benign thyroid nodule (not recorded which). Some clones in this sample may be carry-over from other donors' samples. The V and J genes are TRBV12-3 or TRBV12-4 and TRBJ2-7, with 12 bases lining up with TRBD2. The specimen was adjacent normal tissue. The DNA of the CDR3 is TGTGCCAGCAGGCCGCTAGCGGGGGGGCGGCAATCCTACGAGCAGTACTTC. Translated: CASRPLAGGRQSYEQYF.